Sequencing of this TCR beta chain was carried out in a study of control samples from healthy donors and cancer patients. This table comes from immunoSEQ multiplex PCR, and its TCRdb copy is limited to in-frame clones, with some not included. Of around 150,000 clones in the sample, around 95% are singletons; the top ten hold approximately 8%. Germline CDR1 and CDR2: SNHLY and FYNNEI. V was clipped by 1 base and J by 2 bases, with 11 bases between them. The CDR3 runs 15 residues. The chain employs TRBV2 and TRBJ1-2, with a weak D call TRBD1 (6 bases). This clonotype originated in a woman in her thirties or forties in good health. Sequencing was performed on blood. The CDR3 reads CASSEDRVGNYGYTF. CDR3 DNA sequence: TGTGCCAGCAGTGAAGACAGGGTGGGGAACTATGGCTACACCTTC.